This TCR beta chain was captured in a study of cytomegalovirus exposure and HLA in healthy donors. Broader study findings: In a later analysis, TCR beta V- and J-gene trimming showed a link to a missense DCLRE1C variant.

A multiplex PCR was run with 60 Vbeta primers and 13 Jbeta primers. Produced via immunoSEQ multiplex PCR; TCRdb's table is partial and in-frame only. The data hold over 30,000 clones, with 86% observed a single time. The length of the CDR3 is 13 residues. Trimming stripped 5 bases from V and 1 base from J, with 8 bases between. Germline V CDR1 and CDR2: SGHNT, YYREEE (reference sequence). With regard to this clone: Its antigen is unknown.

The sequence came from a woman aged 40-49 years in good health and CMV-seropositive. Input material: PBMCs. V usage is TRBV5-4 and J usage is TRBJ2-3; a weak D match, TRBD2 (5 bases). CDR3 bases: TGTGCCAGCAGGGGAGTTCGCACAGATACGCAGTATTTT. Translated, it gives CASRGVRTDTQYF. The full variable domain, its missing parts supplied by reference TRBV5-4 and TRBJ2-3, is ETGVTQSPTHLIKTRGQQVTLRCSSQSGHNTVSWYQQALGQGPQFIFQYYREEENGRGNFPPRFSGLQFPNYSSELNVNALELDDSALYLCASRGVRTDTQYFGPGTRLTVL.